This T cell receptor (beta chain) was recovered during a study of identical twins. Study results and limitations: Abundant beta clonotypes from cord blood had fewer insertions, unlike memory repertoires, which showed none.

This clonotype was recorded a few times. As yet, its antigen is unknown. TCRdb reprocessed the 5' RACE reads with MiXCR, giving one entry per CDR3 protein. The sample yields hundreds of thousands of distinct CDR3 sequences, 15% to 20% seen once. V lost 0 bases, J lost 9 bases, and 4 bases lay in between. CDR3 length: 11 amino acids. Per the germline V gene, CDR1 is SGDLS and CDR2 is YYNGEE. These data are also associated with another study on T cells expressing NK-cell markers.

The clonotype was recovered from a woman in her late teens or twenties in good health. Sequencing used PBMCs. This chain joins TRBV9 and TRBJ2-1; D call uncertain. This chain's CDR3 is CASSVGGEQFF. Here the CDR3 DNA reads TGTGCCAGCAGCGTAGGGGGTGAGCAGTTCTTC.